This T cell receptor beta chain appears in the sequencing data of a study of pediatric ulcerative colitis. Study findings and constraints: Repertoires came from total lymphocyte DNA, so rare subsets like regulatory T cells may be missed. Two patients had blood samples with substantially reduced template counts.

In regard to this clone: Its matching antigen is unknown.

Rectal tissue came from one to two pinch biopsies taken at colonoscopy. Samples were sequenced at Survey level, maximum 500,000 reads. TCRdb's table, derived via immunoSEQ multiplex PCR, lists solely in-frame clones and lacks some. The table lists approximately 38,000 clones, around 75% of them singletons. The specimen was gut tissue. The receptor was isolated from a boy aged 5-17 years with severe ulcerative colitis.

The CDR3 DNA reads TGTGCCAGCAGCGTAGGTGGCAGGTCGGACATTCAGTACTTC. This translates into CASSVGGRSDIQYF. This chain links TRBV9 with TRBJ2-4; D unresolved. The V gene lost 0 bases and the J gene lost 8 bases, with 12 bases spanning the gap. Looked up from germline, CDR1 is SGDLS and CDR2 is YYNGEE. This CDR3 spans 14 amino acids.